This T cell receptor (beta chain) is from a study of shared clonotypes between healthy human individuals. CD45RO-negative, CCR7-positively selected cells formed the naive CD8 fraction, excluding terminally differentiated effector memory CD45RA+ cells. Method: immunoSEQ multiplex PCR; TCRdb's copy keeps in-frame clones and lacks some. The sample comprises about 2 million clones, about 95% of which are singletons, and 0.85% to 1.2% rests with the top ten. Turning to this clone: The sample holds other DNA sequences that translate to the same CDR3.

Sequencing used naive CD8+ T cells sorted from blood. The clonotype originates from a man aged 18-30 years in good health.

CDR3 region: CASSVGGDSYEQYF. The DNA for the CDR3 is TGTGCCAGCAGCGTAGGCGGTGACTCCTACGAGCAGTACTTC. The V call is TRBV9, the J call TRBJ2-7, with D uncertain. Germline-derived CDR1 and CDR2 are SGDLS and YYNGEE. The CDR3 is 14 amino acids. V was trimmed by 0 bases and J by 0 bases, leaving 7 bases between them.